One and the same sample provided the 25 T cell receptor beta chains below, sequenced in a study of cytotoxic CD8 clonotypes in ibrutinib-treated CLL. Sequenced by immunoSEQ multiplex PCR; TCRdb stores in-frame clones only, minus some. Of more than 200,000 clones detected, 65% to 80% appear once; the ten largest clones hold approximately 5.9%. The sample in question was PBMCs, obtained after 12 months of ibrutinib treatment. The receptors derive from a human donor with chronic lymphocytic leukemia.

The chain joins TRBV7-4 to TRBJ1-2; D not certain. Trimming shortened V by 6 bases and J by 8 bases, and 19 bases separated the two germline ends. The CDR3 spans 14 residues. Germline V gene sequence: CDR1 SGHVT, CDR2 SQSDAQ. For the CDR3, the DNA is TGTGCCAGCAGACGGGCCCCCGGAACATCCGGCTACACCTTC. Protein: CASRRAPGTSGYTF.

The chain recombines TRBV5-1 with TRBJ1-1; possible D gene TRBD1, 5 bases. CDR3 size: 15 residues. Germline V gene data show CDR1 as SGHRS and CDR2 as YFSETQ. Trimming took 2 bases from V and 7 from J, leaving 18 bases between them. The CDR3 region has the DNA TGCGCCAGCAGCTTATCCGGGACTCACATAGGTGAAGCTTTCTTT. This translates into CASSLSGTHIGEAFF. Combining the CDR3 with reference TRBV5-1 and TRBJ1-1 gives the whole variable domain KAGVTQTPRYLIKTRGQQVTLSCSPISGHRSVSWYQQTPGQGLQFLFEYFSETQRNKGNFPGRFSGRQFSNSRSEMNVSTLELGDSALYLCASSLSGTHIGEAFFGQGTRLTVV.

This clone was seen a few times. V and J are TRBV5-3 and TRBJ1-1; D is unresolved. TRBV5-3 is given ORF status, its function remaining uncertain. With 8 bases removed from V and 0 bases from J, the gap between germline ends came to 17 bases. CDR3 length equals 15 residues. For the CDR3, the DNA is TGTGCCAGCAGCGTAAACAGCCTCCTGAACACTGAAGCTTTCTTT. Its translation: CASSVNSLLNTEAFF.

The V call is TRBV21-1, the J call TRBJ1-5. TRBV21-1 is listed as a pseudogene. The CDR3 has 18 amino acids. In DNA form, the CDR3 reads TGTGCCATTACCCGGGGGAGGGCAGGGACCGTTCCGGATCAGCCCCAGCATTTT. Translated, it gives CAITRGRAGTVPDQPQHF.

The chain is built from TRBV6-1 and TRBJ2-1, with 7 bases identical to TRBD1. V lost 8 bases to trimming and J lost 9 bases; unmatched junction nucleotides: 10. CDR1 and CDR2 from the germline V gene are MNHNS and SASEGT. The CDR3 loop spans 13 amino acids. The CDR3 DNA follows: TGTGCCAGCCTGGGACAGCTGTACGGTGAGCAGTTCTTC. Translating gives CASLGQLYGEQFF.

This clone was seen more than once but under ten times. This chain links TRBV9 with TRBJ2-7, with unresolved D. The CDR3 consists of 12 residues. Germline-derived CDR1 and CDR2 are SGDLS and YYNGEE. With 4 bases removed from V and 3 bases from J, the gap between germline ends came to 8 bases. The CDR3 nucleotides are TGTGCCAGCAGCCTAGACAACTACGAGCAGTACTTC. As protein: CASSLDNYEQYF.

This clone was recorded a few times. This sequence joins TRBV29-1 and TRBJ2-2; 9 bases are a match to TRBD2. The length of the CDR3 is 14 residues. The trim removed 1 base at V and 9 bases at J, leaving 6 bases unmatched. Germline assignment: CDR1 SQVTM and CDR2 ANQGSEA. Here the CDR3 DNA reads TGCAGCGTTGAAGGCGGGAGGGTTGGACGGGAGCTGTTTTTT. Residues: CSVEGGRVGRELFF.

The count of this clone is one. V and J are TRBV19 and TRBJ1-3; TRBD1 aligns across 8 bases. The CDR3 loop spans 15 amino acids. J was trimmed by 2 bases and V by 3 bases; bases with no gene match: 3. Germline CDR1 LNHDA, CDR2 SQIVND (reference sequence). The CDR3 loop reads CASSMDRATGNTIYF. The CDR3 DNA follows: TGTGCCAGTAGTATGGACAGGGCGACTGGAAACACCATATATTTT.

This clone was counted only a few times. The chain combines TRBV2 with TRBJ1-5; D uncertain. V dropped 2 bases and J dropped 4 bases, with 18 bases sitting between them. The CDR3 is 17 residues long. From germline, CDR1 is SNHLY and CDR2 FYNNEI. The CDR3 here is CASSELDEAELNQPQHF. DNA of the CDR3: TGTGCCAGCAGTGAACTGGATGAGGCGGAATTAAATCAGCCCCAGCATTTT.

This clone has more than one count but fewer than ten. V is TRBV30 and J is TRBJ1-5, with unresolved D. The germline CDR1 and CDR2 sequences are GTSNPN and SVGIG (reference sequence). CDR3 size: 14 residues. The ends were cut back, 0 bases at V and 2 bases at J, with 8 bases in the middle. CDR3 in DNA: TGTGCCTGGAGTGTAGAGTTTGGCAATCAGCCCCAGCATTTT. The encoded protein is CAWSVEFGNQPQHF.

The rearrangement uses TRBV29-1 and TRBJ1-1; D is ambiguous. Germline V gives CDR1 SQVTM, CDR2 ANQGSEA. The CDR3 loop spans 12 amino acids. Trimming pared 4 bases from V and 6 bases from J, leaving 12 bases between. The CDR3 coding sequence is TGCAGCGTTGTCCCCGTTGGGGCTGAAGCTTTCTTT. This codes for CSVVPVGAEAFF.

The gene calls are TRBV6-1 and TRBJ1-1; no reliable D call. The V and J ends lost 3 bases and 0 bases respectively, with 17 bases between them. Germline V gives CDR1 MNHNS, CDR2 SASEGT. The CDR3 runs to 17 residues. CDR3 protein: CASSDALGRILNTEAFF. CDR3 sequence (DNA): TGTGCCAGCAGTGATGCGTTAGGACGGATTCTGAACACTGAAGCTTTCTTT.

This clone was detected ten times or more. J is TRBJ2-7 and V is TRBV28; TRBD2 is a possible D gene (5 bases). CDR1 is MDHEN and CDR2 is SYDVKM in the germline V gene. Trimming pared 5 bases from V and 6 bases from J, leaving 11 bases between. The CDR3 extends over 12 amino acids. DNA for the CDR3: TGTGCCAGCAGTCGGGGAGTTTTCGAGCAGTACTTC. Residues: CASSRGVFEQYF. Drawing the rest from reference TRBV28 and TRBJ2-7, the complete variable domain is DVKVTQSSRYLVKRTGEKVFLECVQDMDHENMFWYRQDPGLGLRLIYFSYDVKMKEKGDIPEGYSVSREKKERFSLILESASTNQTSMYLCASSRGVFEQYFGPGTRLTVT.

The rearrangement links TRBV7-9 to TRBJ2-2; 9 positions agree with TRBD1. The CDR3 loop spans 14 amino acids. Germline CDR1 reads SEHNR; CDR2 reads FQNEAQ (reference sequence). V lost 3 bases to trimming and J lost 7 bases; unmatched junction nucleotides: 3. The CDR3 region has the DNA TGTGCCAGCAGCTTGGACAGGGGCGGCGGGGAGCTGTTTTTT. Its protein is CASSLDRGGGELFF.

V is TRBV7-8 and J is TRBJ2-2; 10 bases align to TRBD1. Per germline, CDR1 SGHVS and CDR2 FQNEAQ. V gave up 5 bases and J gave up 5 bases; unmatched junction bases: 8. The CDR3 is 16 residues long. The CDR3 bases are TGTGCCAGCAGCAGCGACAGGGGGCGGCGTACCGGGGAGCTGTTTTTT. Its translation is CASSSDRGRRTGELFF.

This clone has a handful of counts. The V and J genes are TRBV2 and TRBJ2-7; 14 nucleotides align to TRBD2. The germline gives CDR1 SNHLY, CDR2 FYNNEI. Losses at the gene ends were 6 bases for V and 5 bases for J; bases not matched to a gene: 9. This CDR3 contains 16 residues. The CDR3 DNA reads TGTGCCAGCAGCCCCATGGGACTAGCGGGAGTCGACGAGCAGTACTTC. It translates to CASSPMGLAGVDEQYF.

This chain joins TRBV9 and TRBJ2-5; TRBD1 matches at 11 bases. Germline V gene lookup returns CDR1 SGDLS and CDR2 YYNGEE. CDR3 length: 14 residues. Germline trimming cut 3 bases from V and 4 bases from J; bases unmatched to any gene: 2. The DNA for the CDR3 is TGTGCCAGCAGCGAGGGACAGGGGGGAGAGACCCAGTACTTC. Protein: CASSEGQGGETQYF.

Only a few counts were recorded for this clone. CDR3 amino acids: CASSLGPNYNEQFF. In DNA, the CDR3 is TGTGCCAGCAGTTTAGGTCCAAATTACAATGAGCAGTTCTTC. The chain links TRBV27 to TRBJ2-1, with D uncertain. Trimming cost V 2 bases and J 4 bases, with 9 bases left between them. The length of the CDR3 is 14 residues. Germline V gene data show CDR1 as MNHEY and CDR2 as SMNVEV (reference sequence).

The genes are TRBV4-1 and TRBJ1-3; D not resolved. Looked up from germline, CDR1 is MGHRA and CDR2 is YSYEKL. The CDR3 has 18 residues. The V and J ends lost 0 bases and 1 base respectively, with 16 bases between them. Written as DNA, the CDR3 is TGCGCCAGCAGCCAAGATCAAAACCTCCCAGCATCTGGAAACACCATATATTTT. Translation: CASSQDQNLPASGNTIYF.

This rearrangement joins TRBV7-3 to TRBJ1-2; maybe TRBD1 (5 bases). V was pared by 2 bases and J by 8 bases, with 21 bases between. This CDR3 is 16 amino acids long. The V gene's germline CDR1 is SGHTA and CDR2 FQGTGA. CDR3 nucleotides: TGTGCCAGCAGCTTAGGGACCATTACTCCCTTAGGAGGCTACACCTTC. It codes for CASSLGTITPLGGYTF.

This chain uses TRBV9 with TRBJ2-2; TRBD2 is a possible D gene (6 bases). The germline V gene encodes CDR1 SGDLS and CDR2 YYNGEE. The ends were cut back, 7 bases at V and 4 bases at J, with 11 bases in the middle. The CDR3 runs 13 residues. The CDR3 DNA follows: TGTGCCAGCGGATCGGGGGTCACCGGGGAGCTGTTTTTT. Translation gives CASGSGVTGELFF.

V is TRBV29-1 and J is TRBJ2-7, with a tentative D call TRBD2 (5 bases). Trimming stripped 0 bases from V and 5 bases from J, with 8 bases between. The CDR3 runs to 12 residues. CDR1 is SQVTM, CDR2 ANQGSEA, per germline. CDR3 sequence reads: CSVEDLGDEQYF. DNA for the CDR3: TGCAGCGTTGAAGATTTGGGAGACGAGCAGTACTTC.

The J gene is TRBJ2-7, the V gene TRBV19; TRBD1 matches 10 bases. Germline assignment: CDR1 LNHDA and CDR2 SQIVND (reference sequence). The CDR3 runs 14 residues. J gave up 3 bases and V 6 bases, and 5 bases lay outside the gene matches. CDR3 nucleotide sequence: TGTGCCAGTAGCCCAGGACAGGGGGGCTACGAGCAGTACTTC. Its protein product is CASSPGQGGYEQYF.

This chain links TRBV11-2 with TRBJ2-2, with no clear D. Germline assignment: CDR1 SGHAT and CDR2 FQNNGV. V lost 0 bases and J 9 bases, leaving 11 bases between the germline ends. The CDR3 sequence is 14 residues long. The CDR3 spells CASSLERSRRELFF. Here the CDR3 DNA reads TGTGCCAGCAGCTTAGAACGTTCGCGGAGGGAGCTGTTTTTT. Full variable domain (missing parts from reference TRBV11-2 and TRBJ2-2): EAGVAQSPRYKIIEKRQSVAFWCNPISGHATLYWYQQILGQGPKLLIQFQNNGVVDDSQLPKDRFSAERLKGVDSTLKIQPAKLEDSAVYLCASSLERSRRELFFGEGSRLTVL.

The chain employs TRBV7-6 and TRBJ1-2; 7 bases fit TRBD1. From germline, CDR1 is SGHVS and CDR2 FNYEAQ. The J segment lost 7 bases and the V segment lost 5 bases, leaving 13 bases of the junction unmatched. This CDR3 region has 15 residues. CDR3 sequence reads: CASSPKTGTPLGYTF. CDR3 nucleotide sequence: TGTGCCAGCAGCCCGAAGACAGGGACACCGCTTGGCTACACCTTC. The entire variable domain, with the rest obtained from reference TRBV7-6 and TRBJ1-2, is as follows: GAGVSQSPRYKVTKRGQDVALRCDPISGHVSLYWYRQALGQGPEFLTYFNYEAQQDKSGLPNDRFSAERPEGSISTLTIQRTEQRDSAMYRCASSPKTGTPLGYTFGSGTRLTVV.